This T cell receptor (beta chain) stems from a study of T cell repertoires in cytomegalovirus infection. Points on this clonotype: The antigen remains undetermined.

TCRdb analysed the reads with MiXCR anew, one entry per CDR3 protein. The sample lists fewer than 700,000 distinct CDR3 sequences, around 24% occurring once. General study points: Ex vivo responses were dominated by HLA-C-restricted CMV-specific TCR beta clonotypes. Cumulative public TCR beta family frequency identified CMV carriers with the relevant HLA.

This CDR3 has 15 residues. Germline lookup yields CDR1 SEHNR and CDR2 FQNEAQ (reference sequence). Between the trimmed V and J ends, which lost 3 bases and 2 bases, there was a span of 11 bases. The sequence derives from a human donor in good health (CMV status not recorded). Some clones in this sample may be carry-over from other donors' samples. The chain uses TRBV7-9 and TRBJ2-1; maybe TRBD1 (5 bases). The sequencing sample was made of CD8+ T cells from PBMCs. The CDR3 nucleotides read TGTGCCAGCAGCTTCCCTCGACAGCCCTACAATGAGCAGTTCTTC. Its protein product is CASSFPRQPYNEQFF.